The next 10 T cell receptor beta chains were all read from a single sample in a study of cytomegalovirus exposure and HLA in healthy donors. The study ran its PCR with 60 Vbeta and 13 Jbeta primers. Sequencing was performed with immunoSEQ multiplex PCR; in TCRdb, only in-frame clones are kept and a portion is missing. The sample includes 98,000 or so clones, roughly 80% seen only once; the top ten take around 15%. The sample consisted of PBMCs. The receptors derive from a man in his sixties in good health and CMV-seropositive.

The V call is TRBV6-1, the J call TRBJ1-5, with TRBD1 identical over 9 bases. This CDR3 contains 15 residues. Germline CDR1 MNHNS, CDR2 SASEGT. Unmatched junction bases numbered 9, after V lost 5 bases and J lost 7 bases. The CDR3 DNA reads as TGTGCCAGCAGTTTTTCGGGACAGGGCCCGCAGCCCCAGCATTTT. It specifies CASSFSGQGPQPQHF.

The CDR3 loop reads CASSGQGHNIQYF. Written as DNA, the CDR3 is TGTGCCAGCAGCGGACAGGGTCATAACATTCAGTACTTC. The V call is TRBV2, the J call TRBJ2-4; TRBD1 aligns across 8 bases. The CDR3 sequence is 13 residues long. The J segment lost 7 bases and the V segment lost 6 bases, leaving 5 bases of the junction unmatched. Germline assignment: CDR1 SNHLY and CDR2 FYNNEI.

The chain has TRBV7-9 and TRBJ2-7, with no clear D. Germline V lookup: CDR1 SEHNR, CDR2 FQNEAQ (reference sequence). The CDR3 has 13 amino acids. V lost 6 bases and J lost 0, with 9 bases in between. CDR3 coding DNA: TGTGCCAGCAGGCACAGATTCTCCTACGAGCAGTACTTC. Translating gives CASRHRFSYEQYF.

This chain links TRBV9 with TRBJ1-4, with a possible D match to TRBD1 (6 bases). The CDR3 extends over 15 amino acids. Germline V lookup: CDR1 SGDLS, CDR2 YYNGEE. Deletions cut 7 bases from V and 0 bases from J, with 13 bases between. DNA of the CDR3: TGTGCCAGCGGCAGGGGACCGGCAACTAATGAAAAACTGTTTTTT. Amino acid sequence: CASGRGPATNEKLFF.

This clone turned up a few times. The V gene is TRBV5-4, the J gene TRBJ1-4, with 7 bases matching TRBD1. Germline CDR1 and CDR2: SGHNT and YYREEE (reference sequence). This CDR3 has 16 residues. Trimming took 4 bases from V and 3 from J; bases not matched to a gene: 9. CDR3 region: CASSPGFRGANEKLFF. For the CDR3, the DNA is TGTGCCAGCAGCCCAGGATTCAGGGGGGCTAATGAAAAACTGTTTTTT.

In DNA form, the CDR3 reads TGTGCCAGTAGTATATGGTACAGGGGGCCCACAGATACGCAGTATTTT. This translates into CASSIWYRGPTDTQYF. The chain couples TRBV19 to TRBJ2-3, with 9 bases matching TRBD1. The CDR3 sequence is 16 residues long. Per the germline V gene, CDR1 is LNHDA and CDR2 is SQIVND (reference sequence). The trim removed 2 bases at V and 2 bases at J, leaving 5 bases unmatched.

The chain links TRBV2 to TRBJ2-7, with D perhaps TRBD1 (6 bases). This CDR3 region has 15 residues. Germline CDR1 reads SNHLY; CDR2 reads FYNNEI. Trimming left V 6 bases short and J 2 bases short, with 17 bases between. This CDR3 is CASRVWSGQAYEQYF. In DNA, the CDR3 is TGTGCCAGCAGGGTGTGGTCGGGACAAGCCTACGAGCAGTACTTC.

This clone was detected only once. The J gene is TRBJ1-4, the V gene TRBV10-3; D ambiguous. The CDR3 is made up of 14 amino acids. Germline CDR1 and CDR2: ENHRY and SYGVKD. V lost 7 bases to trimming and J lost 4 bases, with 13 bases between them. The CDR3 protein is CAINKGGLNEKLFF. The CDR3 nucleotides read TGTGCCATCAATAAGGGCGGGCTTAATGAAAAACTGTTTTTT.

This clone occurred once. This rearrangement joins TRBV9 to TRBJ2-7; 8 bases fit TRBD2. V lost 1 base and J lost 8; bases outside the gene matches: 11. CDR1 and CDR2 from the germline V gene are SGDLS and YYNGEE. This CDR3 spans 15 amino acids. The CDR3: CASSVLAGQNGQQYF. For the CDR3, the DNA is TGTGCCAGCAGCGTATTAGCGGGGCAAAACGGACAGCAGTACTTC.

This chain links TRBV6-1 with TRBJ2-6; TRBD1 agrees at 12 bases. With 4 bases clipped from V and 2 bases from J, the junction kept 3 bases outside the gene matches. CDR3 size: 17 residues. From germline, CDR1 is MNHNS and CDR2 SASEGT. Here the CDR3 reads CASSGDRGRAGANVLTF. The CDR3 nucleotides are TGTGCCAGCAGTGGGGACAGGGGGCGCGCTGGGGCCAACGTCCTGACTTTC.